Described below is a single T cell receptor beta chain sequence and its context. Its antigen is not known. The source of the sample is a study of siplizumab effects on memory and regulatory T cells. The protocol was immunoSEQ multiplex PCR, while the TCRdb copy is restricted to in-frame clones and leaves out a portion. The table lists 10,000 to 15,000 clones, 45% to 50% of them singletons, with approximately 38% in the top ten. Kept together in coculture, the mixed lymphocyte reaction cells spent 5 to 7 days at 37°C. With 1 base removed from V and 2 bases from J, the gap between germline ends came to 10 bases. Looked up from germline, CDR1 is SGHRS and CDR2 is YFSETQ. This CDR3 is 16 amino acids long.

The rearrangement uses TRBV5-1 and TRBJ2-6; possibly TRBD2 for D (6 bases). This receptor was obtained from a human donor in good health; the cells came from an allogeneic mixed lymphocyte reaction. Some clones in this sample may be carry-over from other donors' samples. Specimen: CFSE-low (dividing) CD8+ T cells sorted from an allogeneic mixed lymphocyte reaction. The CDR3 is CASSLFSGAGANVLTF. The CDR3 bases are TGCGCCAGCAGCTTGTTCTCGGGGGCTGGGGCCAACGTCCTGACTTTC.